This T cell receptor (beta chain) appears in the sequencing data of a study of blood T cell repertoires in COVID-19. Study background: COVID-19 samples collected from the United States, Italy and Spain covered acute and convalescent phases. Sample material is recorded as cDNA or gDNA derived from T cells, B-cell-depleted T cells, or PBMCs.

The data were produced by immunoSEQ multiplex PCR, yet TCRdb's version contains in-frame clones alone and is incomplete. The table lists roughly 210,000 clones, over 75% of them singletons. Membership in each cohort depended on participant-reported clinical history. In germline, CDR1 is MNHEY, CDR2 SVGAGI. The CDR3 sequence is 15 residues long. Trimming left V 0 bases short and J 3 bases short, with 11 bases between. Sequencing was performed on PBMCs or T cells enriched from blood (not recorded which). The rearrangement joins TRBV6-5 to TRBJ1-1; no definite D call. The clonotype was recovered from a man between 25 and 39 years old in a cohort exposed to, infected with or recovered from COVID-19 (not recorded which). As DNA, the CDR3 is TGTGCCAGCAGTTACTCGAGAGCTTCGGACACTGAAGCTTTCTTT. As protein: CASSYSRASDTEAFF.